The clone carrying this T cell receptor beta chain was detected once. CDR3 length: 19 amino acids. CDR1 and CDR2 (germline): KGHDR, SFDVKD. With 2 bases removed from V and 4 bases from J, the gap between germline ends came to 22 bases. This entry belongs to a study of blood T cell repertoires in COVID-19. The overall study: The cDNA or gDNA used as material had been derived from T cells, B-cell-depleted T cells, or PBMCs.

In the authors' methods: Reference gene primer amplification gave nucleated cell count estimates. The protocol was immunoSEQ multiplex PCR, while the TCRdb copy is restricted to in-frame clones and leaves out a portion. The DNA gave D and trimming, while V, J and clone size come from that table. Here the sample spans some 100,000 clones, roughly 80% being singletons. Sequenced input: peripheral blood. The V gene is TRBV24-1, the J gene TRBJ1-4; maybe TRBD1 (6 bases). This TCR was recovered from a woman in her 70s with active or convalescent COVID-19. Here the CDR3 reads CATSDYRQESPRFNEKLFF. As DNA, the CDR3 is TGTGCCACCAGTGATTACCGACAGGAATCTCCTCGTTTTAATGAAAAACTGTTTTTT.